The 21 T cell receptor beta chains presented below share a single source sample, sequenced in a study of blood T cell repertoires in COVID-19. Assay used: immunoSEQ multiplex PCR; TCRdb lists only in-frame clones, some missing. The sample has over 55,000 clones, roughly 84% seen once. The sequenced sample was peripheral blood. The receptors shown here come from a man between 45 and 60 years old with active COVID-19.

The CDR3 is CASRLLREGGGGYTF. The CDR3 DNA sequence: TGTGCCAGCAGATTACTGCGGGAGGGGGGGGGCGGCTACACCTTC. This chain joins TRBV6-6 and TRBJ1-2; TRBD1 might be the D (6 bases). The CDR3 consists of 15 residues. Germline-derived CDR1 and CDR2 are MNHNY and SVGAGI (reference sequence). Trimming cost V 6 bases and J 8 bases, with 22 bases left between them.

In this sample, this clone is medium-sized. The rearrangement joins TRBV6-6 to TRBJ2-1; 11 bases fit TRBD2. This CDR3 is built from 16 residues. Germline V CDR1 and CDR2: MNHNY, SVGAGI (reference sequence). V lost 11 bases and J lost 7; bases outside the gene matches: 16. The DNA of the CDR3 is TGTGCCTCTGGCTCGCAACTAGCGGGAGCACGAAATGAGCAGTTCTTC. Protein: CASGSQLAGARNEQFF.

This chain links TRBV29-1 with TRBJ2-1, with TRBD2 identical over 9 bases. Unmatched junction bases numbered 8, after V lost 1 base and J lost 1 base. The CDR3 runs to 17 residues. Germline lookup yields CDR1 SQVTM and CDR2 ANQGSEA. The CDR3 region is CSVEASGGQTSYNEQFF. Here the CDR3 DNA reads TGCAGCGTTGAAGCGAGCGGGGGGCAGACATCCTACAATGAGCAGTTCTTC.

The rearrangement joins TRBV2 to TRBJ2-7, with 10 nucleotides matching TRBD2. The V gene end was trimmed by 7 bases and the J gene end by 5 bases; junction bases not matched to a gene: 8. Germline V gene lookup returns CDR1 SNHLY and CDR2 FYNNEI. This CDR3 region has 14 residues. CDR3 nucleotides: TGTGCCAGCAATAAGCGGGAGGGCACAGACGAGCAGTACTTC. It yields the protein CASNKREGTDEQYF.

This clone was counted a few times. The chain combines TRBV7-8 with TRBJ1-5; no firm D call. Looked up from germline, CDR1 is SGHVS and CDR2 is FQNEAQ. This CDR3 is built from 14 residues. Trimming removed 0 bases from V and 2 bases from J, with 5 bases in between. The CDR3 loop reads CASSLAPGNQPQHF. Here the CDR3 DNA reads TGTGCCAGCAGCTTAGCGCCGGGCAATCAGCCCCAGCATTTT.

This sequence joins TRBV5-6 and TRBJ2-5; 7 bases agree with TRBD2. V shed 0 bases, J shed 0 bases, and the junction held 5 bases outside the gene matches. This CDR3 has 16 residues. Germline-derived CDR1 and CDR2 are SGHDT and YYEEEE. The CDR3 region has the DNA TGTGCCAGCAGCTTGGGGCCAGCGGGACACCAAGAGACCCAGTACTTC. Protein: CASSLGPAGHQETQYF.

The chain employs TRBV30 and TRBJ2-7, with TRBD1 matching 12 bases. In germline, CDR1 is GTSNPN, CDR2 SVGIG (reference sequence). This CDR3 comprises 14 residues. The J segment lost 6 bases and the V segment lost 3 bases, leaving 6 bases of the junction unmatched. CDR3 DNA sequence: TGTGCCTGGAGCGCGGGACAGGGGGCGAGCGAGCAGTACTTC. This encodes CAWSAGQGASEQYF.

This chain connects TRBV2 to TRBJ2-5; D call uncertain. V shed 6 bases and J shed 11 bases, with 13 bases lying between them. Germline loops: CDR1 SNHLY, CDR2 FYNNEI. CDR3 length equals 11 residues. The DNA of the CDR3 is TGTGCCAGCAGGGCCCTGCAGGCTCAGTACTTC. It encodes CASRALQAQYF. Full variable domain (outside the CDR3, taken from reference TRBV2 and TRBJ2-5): EPEVTQTPSHQVTQMGQEVILRCVPISNHLYFYWYRQILGQKVEFLVSFYNNEISEKSEIFDDQFSVERPDGSNFTLKIRSTKLEDSAMYFCASRALQAQYFGPGTRLLVL.

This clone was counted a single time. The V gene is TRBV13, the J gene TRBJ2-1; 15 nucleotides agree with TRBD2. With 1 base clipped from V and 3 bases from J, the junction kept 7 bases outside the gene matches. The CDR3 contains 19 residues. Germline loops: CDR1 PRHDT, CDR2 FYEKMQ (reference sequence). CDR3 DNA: TGTGCCAGCAGCTTAGATCGGACTAGCGGGAGGGCGGTCTACAATGAGCAGTTCTTC. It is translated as CASSLDRTSGRAVYNEQFF.

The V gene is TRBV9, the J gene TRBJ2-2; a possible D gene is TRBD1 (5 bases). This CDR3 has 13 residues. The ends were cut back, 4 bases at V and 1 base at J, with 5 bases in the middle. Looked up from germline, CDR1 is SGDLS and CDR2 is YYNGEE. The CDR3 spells CASSQGNTGELFF. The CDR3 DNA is TGTGCCAGCAGCCAGGGGAACACCGGGGAGCTGTTTTTT.

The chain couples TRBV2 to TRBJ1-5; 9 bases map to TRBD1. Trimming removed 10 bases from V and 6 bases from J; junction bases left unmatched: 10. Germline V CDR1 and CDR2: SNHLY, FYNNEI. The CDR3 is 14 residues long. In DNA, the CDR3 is TGTGCCACCTCGGGGGGGACAGGGAGTCAGCCCCAGCATTTT. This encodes CATSGGTGSQPQHF.

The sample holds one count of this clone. In DNA form, the CDR3 reads TGTGCCAGCAGCTTTCAGGGGGGCGGTGAGACCCAGTACTTC. The encoded protein is CASSFQGGGETQYF. This sequence joins TRBV7-2 and TRBJ2-5; tentatively, D is TRBD1 (7 bases). Germline V gene lookup returns CDR1 SGHTA and CDR2 FQGNSA. CDR3 size: 14 residues. The V end lost 3 bases, the J end lost 5 bases, and 13 bases lay between the germline ends.

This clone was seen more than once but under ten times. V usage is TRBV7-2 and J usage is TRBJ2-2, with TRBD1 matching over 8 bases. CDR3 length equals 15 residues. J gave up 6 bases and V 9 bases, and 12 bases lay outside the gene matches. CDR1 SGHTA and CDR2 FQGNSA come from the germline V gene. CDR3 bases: TGTGCCAGTAGCCTAGGACAGGGAATACCCGGGGAGCTGTTTTTT. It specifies CASSLGQGIPGELFF.

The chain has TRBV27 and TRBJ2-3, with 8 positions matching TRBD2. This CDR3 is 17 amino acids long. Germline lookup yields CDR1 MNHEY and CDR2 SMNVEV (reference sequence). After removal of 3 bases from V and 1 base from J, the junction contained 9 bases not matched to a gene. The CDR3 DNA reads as TGTGCCAGCAGTTTGCTCGCGGGGGGTCTTCGCACAGATACGCAGTATTTT. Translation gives CASSLLAGGLRTDTQYF.

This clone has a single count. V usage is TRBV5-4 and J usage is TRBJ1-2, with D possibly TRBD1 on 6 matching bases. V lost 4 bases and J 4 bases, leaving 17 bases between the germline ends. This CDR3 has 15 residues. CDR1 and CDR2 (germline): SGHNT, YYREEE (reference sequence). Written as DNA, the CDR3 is TGTGCCAGCAGCGCCCGACAGGAGAGGAGCTATGGCTACACCTTC. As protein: CASSARQERSYGYTF. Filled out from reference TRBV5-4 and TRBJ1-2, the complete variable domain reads ETGVTQSPTHLIKTRGQQVTLRCSSQSGHNTVSWYQQALGQGPQFIFQYYREEENGRGNFPPRFSGLQFPNYSSELNVNALELDDSALYLCASSARQERSYGYTFGSGTRLTVV.

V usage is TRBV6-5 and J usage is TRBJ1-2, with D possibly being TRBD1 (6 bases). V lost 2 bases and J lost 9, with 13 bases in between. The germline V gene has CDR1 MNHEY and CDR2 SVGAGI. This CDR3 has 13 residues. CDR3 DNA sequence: TGTGCCAGCAGTTACGATCAGGGGTCGCGCTACACCTTC. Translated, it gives CASSYDQGSRYTF.

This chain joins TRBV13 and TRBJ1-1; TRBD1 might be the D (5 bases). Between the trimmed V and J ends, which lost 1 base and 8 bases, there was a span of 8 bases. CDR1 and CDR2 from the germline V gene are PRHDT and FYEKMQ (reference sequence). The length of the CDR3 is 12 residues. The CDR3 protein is CASSLAGREAFF. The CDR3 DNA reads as TGTGCCAGCAGCTTAGCAGGGAGGGAAGCTTTCTTT.

In DNA form, the CDR3 reads TGCGCCAGCAGCCAGAAGCGGGGGACCTACAATGAGCAGTTCTTC. It is translated as CASSQKRGTYNEQFF. The chain is built from TRBV4-3 and TRBJ2-1; 8 nucleotides match TRBD2. Per germline, CDR1 LGHNA and CDR2 YSLEER. The J segment lost 2 bases and the V segment lost 3 bases, leaving 3 bases of the junction unmatched. The CDR3 length is 15 residues.

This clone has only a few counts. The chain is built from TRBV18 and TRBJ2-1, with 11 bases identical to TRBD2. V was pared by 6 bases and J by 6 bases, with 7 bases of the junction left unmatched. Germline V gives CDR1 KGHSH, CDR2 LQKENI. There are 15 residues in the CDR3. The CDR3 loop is CASSIAGGPGNEQFF. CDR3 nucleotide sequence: TGTGCCAGCTCGATAGCGGGAGGGCCGGGCAATGAGCAGTTCTTC.

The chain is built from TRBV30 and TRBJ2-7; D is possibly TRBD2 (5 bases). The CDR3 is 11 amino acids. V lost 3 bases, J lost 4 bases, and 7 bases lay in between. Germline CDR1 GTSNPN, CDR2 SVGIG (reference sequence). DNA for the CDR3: TGTGCCTGGAGACGGGGTTACGAGCAGTACTTC. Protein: CAWRRGYEQYF.

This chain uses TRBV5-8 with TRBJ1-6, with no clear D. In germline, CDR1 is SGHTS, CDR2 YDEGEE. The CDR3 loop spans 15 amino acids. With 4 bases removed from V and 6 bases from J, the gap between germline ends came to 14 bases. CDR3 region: CASSMIGRVNSPLHF. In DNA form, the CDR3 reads TGTGCCAGCAGCATGATTGGTAGAGTTAATTCACCCCTCCACTTT.